These 29 T cell receptor beta chains share one sample of origin, sequenced in a study of blood T cell repertoires in COVID-19. Using immunoSEQ multiplex PCR, the repertoire was profiled, and TCRdb retains in-frame clones only, with some absent. The sample lists roughly 260,000 clones; nearly 90% were seen once. The specimen was peripheral blood. The source is a woman aged 40 to 50 who had recovered from COVID-19.

The V and J genes are TRBV19 and TRBJ2-6; 7 positions agree with TRBD1. This CDR3 spans 18 amino acids. CDR1 and CDR2 from the germline V gene are LNHDA and SQIVND (reference sequence). The ends lost 1 base at V and 1 base at J; junction bases unmatched: 7. The CDR3 loop reads CASSIVSGQLSGANVLTF. In nucleotides, the CDR3 is TGTGCCAGTAGTATAGTATCGGGACAGCTTTCTGGGGCCAACGTCCTGACTTTC.

This clone was counted between two and nine times. J is TRBJ2-3 and V is TRBV14; 10 bases line up with TRBD1. The CDR3 consists of 15 residues. The ends lost 6 bases at V and 5 bases at J; junction bases unmatched: 8. The germline V gene encodes CDR1 SGHDN and CDR2 FVKESK. The CDR3 loop is CASSGDRGPRDTQYF. CDR3 in DNA: TGTGCCAGCAGTGGAGACAGGGGGCCCCGAGATACGCAGTATTTT.

This chain connects TRBV19 to TRBJ2-7; 7 positions match TRBD1. The germline CDR1 and CDR2 sequences are LNHDA and SQIVND (reference sequence). CDR3 length equals 14 residues. The junction had 2 bases not matched to a gene; V was cut back by 1 base and J by 2 bases. The CDR3 protein is CASSIATGAYEQYF. The CDR3, as DNA: TGTGCCAGTAGTATAGCCACAGGGGCCTACGAGCAGTACTTC. Looking up the rest from reference TRBV19 and TRBJ2-7 gives the full variable domain: DGGITQSPKYLFRKEGQNVTLSCEQNLNHDAMYWYRQDPGQGLRLIYYSQIVNDFQKGDIAEGYSVSREKKESFPLTVTSAQKNPTAFYLCASSIATGAYEQYFGPGTRLTVT.

This clone was detected only once. The chain links TRBV11-3 to TRBJ2-1, with 15 bases matching TRBD2. Germline V lookup: CDR1 SGHNT, CDR2 YENEEA. With 2 bases clipped from V and 4 bases from J, the junction kept 6 bases outside the gene matches. The CDR3 has 18 amino acids. CDR3 region: CASSLSPGTSGRYNEQFF. The DNA of the CDR3 is TGTGCCAGCAGCTTAAGTCCCGGGACTAGCGGGAGGTACAATGAGCAGTTCTTC.

V gene TRBV19 combines with J gene TRBJ1-5; D not certain. V gave up 6 bases and J gave up 3 bases, with 12 bases separating them. Germline CDR1 reads LNHDA; CDR2 reads SQIVND (reference sequence). The CDR3 runs 14 residues. CDR3 residues: CASSERTFNQPQHF. The DNA of the CDR3 is TGTGCCAGTAGCGAAAGGACTTTCAATCAGCCCCAGCATTTT.

The chain recombines TRBV18 with TRBJ2-7; 8 bases agree with TRBD1. The V gene end was trimmed by 3 bases and the J gene end by 5 bases; junction bases not matched to a gene: 3. Per germline, CDR1 KGHSH and CDR2 LQKENI. The CDR3 extends over 13 amino acids. The CDR3 bases are TGTGCCAGCTCACCCCTGACAGGGGACGAGCAGTACTTC. This sequence encodes CASSPLTGDEQYF.

This clone is a singleton in its sample. V gene TRBV7-2 combines with J gene TRBJ2-1; 12 positions agree with TRBD2. V shed 4 bases, J shed 0 bases, and the junction held 10 bases outside the gene matches. CDR1 and CDR2 from the germline V gene are SGHTA and FQGNSA. The CDR3 sequence is 19 residues long. DNA for the CDR3: TGTGCCAGCAGCTCTACCGGGACTAGCGGGTCTAGCTCCTACAATGAGCAGTTCTTC. As protein: CASSSTGTSGSSSYNEQFF.

V usage is TRBV6-2 or TRBV6-3 and J usage is TRBJ2-6; no firm D call. Germline lookup yields CDR1 MNHEY and CDR2 SVGEGT. This CDR3 comprises 16 residues. Trimming pared 2 bases from V and 0 bases from J, leaving 8 bases between. The CDR3 is CASSYARASGANVLTF. As DNA, the CDR3 is TGTGCCAGCAGTTACGCGCGCGCCTCTGGGGCCAACGTCCTGACTTTC.

V and J are TRBV15 and TRBJ2-2, with D tentatively TRBD1 (6 bases). This CDR3 is built from 14 residues. V was clipped by 4 bases and J by 3 bases, with 9 bases between them. Germline CDR1 and CDR2: LNHNV and YYDKDF (reference sequence). CDR3 nucleotide sequence: TGTGCCACCAGCAATAACAGGGACACCGGGGAGCTGTTTTTT. As protein: CATSNNRDTGELFF.

This chain joins TRBV18 and TRBJ1-2, with 12 bases fitting TRBD1. The CDR3 has 16 residues. Germline V gene sequence: CDR1 KGHSH, CDR2 LQKENI. V gave up 3 bases and J gave up 5 bases; unmatched junction bases: 7. CDR3 nucleotide sequence: TGTGCCAGCTCACCGGGACAGGGGGCGCCTCGGTATGGCTACACCTTC. This encodes CASSPGQGAPRYGYTF.

There are many counts of this clone. The V and J genes are TRBV5-1 and TRBJ1-6; 9 nucleotides agree with TRBD1. The V and J ends lost 8 bases and 8 bases, in that order; junction bases with no gene match: 11. The CDR3 covers 15 residues. The germline gives CDR1 SGHRS, CDR2 YFSETQ. CDR3 in amino acids: CASCFSGTGYSPLHF. The CDR3 nucleotides read TGCGCCAGTTGTTTCAGCGGGACAGGGTATTCACCCCTCCACTTT.

The rearrangement uses TRBV3-1 (or the pseudogene TRBV3-2) and TRBJ2-5, with D possibly TRBD1 on 7 matching bases. There are 16 residues in the CDR3. Trimming stripped 1 base from V and 3 bases from J, with 15 bases between. Germline lookup yields CDR1 LGHDT and CDR2 YNNKEL (reference sequence). CDR3 in DNA: TGTGCCAGCAGCCAAGGAATTGGCAGGGGGGAAGAGACCCAGTACTTC. Translated: CASSQGIGRGEETQYF.

The chain combines TRBV5-1 with TRBJ2-3, with 10 bases lining up with TRBD2. Looked up from germline, CDR1 is SGHRS and CDR2 is YFSETQ. This CDR3 is built from 16 residues. With V trimmed by 2 bases and J by 0 bases, 3 bases remained unmatched. CDR3 DNA sequence: TGCGCCAGCAGCTTAGTAGCGGGGGGCAGCACAGATACGCAGTATTTT. Encoded protein: CASSLVAGGSTDTQYF.

The chain carries TRBV9 and TRBJ1-5; D might be TRBD1 (5 bases). The CDR3 totals 14 residues. Germline V lookup: CDR1 SGDLS, CDR2 YYNGEE. The V gene lost 0 bases and the J gene lost 7 bases, with 11 bases spanning the gap. The CDR3 DNA follows: TGTGCCAGCAGCGTAGAACAGGAGGGGCAGCCCCAGCATTTT. As protein: CASSVEQEGQPQHF.

This chain connects TRBV6-5 to TRBJ1-6; D unclear. Germline lookup yields CDR1 MNHEY and CDR2 SVGAGI. The V and J ends lost 2 bases and 6 bases respectively, with 2 bases between them. This CDR3 is built from 12 residues. The CDR3 region is CASSYRNSPLHF. CDR3 DNA sequence: TGTGCCAGCAGTTACCGTAATTCACCCCTCCACTTT.

The chain carries TRBV19 and TRBJ1-2, with D maybe TRBD1 (6 bases). Germline CDR1 is LNHDA and CDR2 is SQIVND (reference sequence). V was pared by 3 bases and J by 4 bases, with 12 bases between. This CDR3 is built from 14 residues. The CDR3 is CASSIRQGSYGYTF. CDR3 nucleotides: TGTGCCAGTAGTATTCGCCAGGGGAGCTATGGCTACACCTTC.

This clone was counted a single time. The chain is built from TRBV6-2 or TRBV6-3 and TRBJ1-6; a possible D gene is TRBD1 (5 bases). Trimming pared 6 bases from V and 11 bases from J, leaving 14 bases between. The germline V gene has CDR1 MNHEY and CDR2 SVGEGT. The CDR3 is 13 amino acids. In nucleotides, the CDR3 is TGTGCCAGCAGCCTCGGACACCCCACACCCCTCCACTTT. It codes for CASSLGHPTPLHF.

The genes are TRBV11-2 and TRBJ2-1; TRBD1 agrees at 7 bases. J gave up 8 bases and V 0 bases, and 10 bases lay outside the gene matches. The CDR3 extends over 16 amino acids. In germline, CDR1 is SGHAT, CDR2 FQNNGV. CDR3 nucleotide sequence: TGTGCCAGCAGCTTAGATCAAAACAGGGGCACACATGAGCAGTTCTTC. Translation: CASSLDQNRGTHEQFF. Full variable domain (remainder filled in from reference TRBV11-2 and TRBJ2-1): EAGVAQSPRYKIIEKRQSVAFWCNPISGHATLYWYQQILGQGPKLLIQFQNNGVVDDSQLPKDRFSAERLKGVDSTLKIQPAKLEDSAVYLCASSLDQNRGTHEQFFGPGTRLTVL.

The rearrangement links TRBV5-5 to TRBJ2-2, with 7 nucleotides matching TRBD1. The CDR3 extends over 13 amino acids. V shed 4 bases and J 5 bases; nucleotides not matched to a gene: 2. CDR1 is SGHKS and CDR2 is YYEKEE in the germline V gene (reference sequence). The CDR3 loop is CASSPTGTGELFF. CDR3 DNA: TGTGCCAGCAGCCCGACAGGGACCGGGGAGCTGTTTTTT.

The chain links TRBV9 to TRBJ2-3; D is possibly TRBD1 (5 bases). The CDR3 length is 14 residues. CDR1 is SGDLS, CDR2 YYNGEE, per germline. V lost 3 bases to trimming and J lost 4 bases, with 12 bases between them. The CDR3 reads CASSAEQVPDTQYF. The CDR3 coding sequence is TGTGCCAGCAGCGCCGAACAGGTCCCAGATACGCAGTATTTT.

CDR3 coding DNA: TGTGCCAGCAGTACCCCCGGCAGGGCGGCGGGCTACACCTTC. Translated: CASSTPGRAAGYTF. The genes are TRBV28 and TRBJ1-2; tentatively, D is TRBD1 (5 bases). Looked up from germline, CDR1 is MDHEN and CDR2 is SYDVKM. Deletions cut 5 bases from V and 8 bases from J, with 18 bases between. The CDR3 is made up of 14 amino acids.

The chain links TRBV2 to TRBJ2-5; 8 bases fit TRBD2. Germline lookup yields CDR1 SNHLY and CDR2 FYNNEI. V dropped 6 bases and J dropped 4; count of bases not matched to a gene: 13. This CDR3 has 16 amino acids. DNA for the CDR3: TGTGCCAGCAGCGACGGACTAGCACCGGGCGGAGAGACCCAGTACTTC. Its protein is CASSDGLAPGGETQYF.

The rearrangement joins TRBV5-4 to TRBJ1-4, with 9 bases aligning to TRBD1. J was trimmed by 8 bases and V by 3 bases; bases with no gene match: 8. Germline values: CDR1 SGHNT, CDR2 YYREEE (reference sequence). The CDR3 loop spans 15 amino acids. The CDR3: CASSSTGTGHEKLFF. The CDR3 nucleotides read TGTGCCAGCAGCTCCACCGGGACAGGGCACGAAAAACTGTTTTTT.

The CDR3 reads CASSMRLAGGTGELFF. DNA for the CDR3: TGTGCCAGCAGCATGCGACTAGCGGGAGGAACCGGGGAGCTGTTTTTT. V gene TRBV14 combines with J gene TRBJ2-2, with 13 bases fitting TRBD2. The germline gives CDR1 SGHDN, CDR2 FVKESK. CDR3 length: 16 amino acids. Unmatched junction bases numbered 5, after V lost 5 bases and J lost 5 bases.

This chain links TRBV6-5 with TRBJ1-6; tentatively, D is TRBD1 (6 bases). CDR1 is MNHEY, CDR2 SVGAGI, per germline. Trimming took 0 bases from V and 8 from J, leaving 14 bases between them. The CDR3 is 16 amino acids. The CDR3 region has the DNA TGTGCCAGCAGTTACTCCGGGATTACAGGGTATTCACCCCTCCACTTT. Amino acids: CASSYSGITGYSPLHF.

The chain links TRBV9 to TRBJ1-3; D is undetermined. V was pared by 2 bases and J by 5 bases, with 11 bases between. CDR3 length: 14 residues. CDR1 and CDR2 from the germline V gene are SGDLS and YYNGEE. The CDR3 region is CASSVEGFRNTIYF. The CDR3 DNA sequence: TGTGCCAGCAGCGTTGAGGGTTTTAGAAACACCATATATTTT.

For the CDR3, the DNA is TGCGCCAGCAGCCAAGAACATGGGCAGGGAGGAAACACCATATATTTT. Translating gives CASSQEHGQGGNTIYF. The J gene is TRBJ1-3, the V gene TRBV4-1, with TRBD1 as a possible D gene (5 bases). This CDR3 is built from 16 residues. Trimming cost V 0 bases and J 4 bases, with 13 bases left between them. Germline V CDR1 and CDR2: MGHRA, YSYEKL.

This chain links TRBV28 with TRBJ2-3; TRBD2 is a possible D gene (5 bases). The germline V gene encodes CDR1 MDHEN and CDR2 SYDVKM. The V and J ends lost 5 bases and 0 bases respectively, with 9 bases between them. The CDR3 loop spans 14 amino acids. CDR3 bases: TGTGCCAGCAGTCTTTGGACTAGCACAGATACGCAGTATTTT. This translates into CASSLWTSTDTQYF. The full variable domain, rest sourced from reference TRBV28 and TRBJ2-3, is DVKVTQSSRYLVKRTGEKVFLECVQDMDHENMFWYRQDPGLGLRLIYFSYDVKMKEKGDIPEGYSVSREKKERFSLILESASTNQTSMYLCASSLWTSTDTQYFGPGTRLTVL.

The gene calls are TRBV30 and TRBJ1-2; maybe TRBD1 (5 bases). V lost 4 bases to trimming and J lost 1 base, with 13 bases between them. This CDR3 has 14 residues. Germline-derived CDR1 and CDR2 are GTSNPN and SVGIG (reference sequence). CDR3 DNA sequence: TGTGCCTGGAAGGAGGGGCGCGATAACTATGGCTACACCTTC. This gives the protein CAWKEGRDNYGYTF.